The clone carrying this T cell receptor (beta chain) was detected many times. This entry belongs to a study of patients and donors after allogeneic stem cell transplantation. Per germline, CDR1 LGHNA and CDR2 YNFKEQ. V lost 1 base and J lost 0; bases outside the gene matches: 0. The CDR3 covers 15 residues. TCRdb re-analysed the RT-PCR reads in MiXCR, keeping a single row per CDR3 protein. The table has more than 75,000 distinct CDR3 sequences, approximately 5% seen once. The chain is built from TRBV4-2 and TRBJ2-7; 10 positions agree with TRBD2. This TCR came from a human donor who was either an allogeneic HSCT recipient or a stem cell or donor lymphocyte infusion donor (not recorded which). It is not recorded whose cells these are; they may come from a transplant donor. The sample comprised blood, either unsorted or a sorted T cell fraction (not recorded which). The CDR3, as DNA: TGTGCCAGCAGCCAAGTAGCGGGAGGCTCCTACGAGCAGTACTTC. This translates into CASSQVAGGSYEQYF.